This is a list of T cell receptor beta chains from one sample in a study of Graves' ophthalmopathy and Graves' hyperthyroidism. Via MiXCR, TCRdb re-called the multiplex PCR reads, giving one row per CDR3 protein. This sample has fewer than 350,000 distinct CDR3 sequences, with roughly a sixth found just once. The source material was peripheral blood. The receptors come from an adult man with Graves' ophthalmopathy. Both conserved end residues are part of each CDR3. D genes are given only for firm matches. Clone size appears in some rows only: once, few, many, or a class for an expanded clone.

J,V,size,length,D,DNA,CDR3
TRBJ2-7,TRBV29-1,many,11,-,TGCAGCGTTGATTGTTACTACGAGCAGTACTTC,CSVDCYYEQYF
TRBJ2-7,TRBV6-5,many,12,TRBD1,TGTGCCAGCGGACAGGGGGTTTACGAGCAGTACTTC,CASGQGVYEQYF
TRBJ2-5,TRBV12-3/TRBV12-4,once,13,-,TGTGCCAGGAGTTTAACCGTCTCGGAGACACAGTACTTC,CARSLTVSETQYF
TRBJ1-1,TRBV10-2,-,14,-,TGCGCCAGCAGTGAGTCGACCGTAAACACTGAAGCTTTCTTT,CASSESTVNTEAFF
TRBJ2-3,TRBV30,few,14,-,TGTGCCTGGAGAAGGGACGGCCGCACAGATACGCAGTATTTT,CAWRRDGRTDTQYF
TRBJ1-1,TRBV6-5,many,14,-,TGTGCCAGCAGTTACTCGAATGCAGGCACTGAAGCTTTCTTT,CASSYSNAGTEAFF
TRBJ1-2,TRBV6-1,many,13,TRBD1,TGTGCCAATCACCGGGACAGGGGCACTGGCTACACCTTC,CANHRDRGTGYTF
TRBJ2-7,TRBV19,many,16,TRBD2,TGTGCCAGTACCCCCAACGGAAGGGTATCGGGAGGCGAGCAGTACTTC,CASTPNGRVSGGEQYF
TRBJ2-7,TRBV14,many,14,-,TGTGCCAGCAGCCAAGTAGGTAGCGGATACGAGCAGTACTTC,CASSQVGSGYEQYF
TRBJ2-7,TRBV20-1,many,15,TRBD2,TGCAGTGCTAGTGGGACGGGAGGGCCTTTTTACGAGCAGTACTTC,CSASGTGGPFYEQYF
TRBJ1-2,TRBV4-1,many,15,-,TGCGCCAGCAGCCAAGATCCCGGCCAGTTTTATGGCTACACCTTC,CASSQDPGQFYGYTF
TRBJ2-7,TRBV18,few,16,-,TGTGCCAGCTCACCCCGTTACCAGGGAAGCTCCTACGAGCAGTACTTC,CASSPRYQGSSYEQYF
TRBJ1-2,TRBV28,-,13,-,TGTGCCAGCAGTTCCCGGTTACCTCGGGGCTACACCTTC,CASSSRLPRGYTF
TRBJ1-2,TRBV12-3/TRBV12-4,-,16,-,TGTGCCAGCAGTCCTTTCCCGGGACGCAAAAACTATGGCTACACCTTC,CASSPFPGRKNYGYTF
TRBJ2-7,TRBV12-5,once,14,TRBD1,TGTGCTAGTGGTTTGGGGGACAGGGTTAGTGAGCAGTACTTC,CASGLGDRVSEQYF
TRBJ2-7,TRBV11-2,-,14,-,TGTGCCAGCAGCGTCTCTGTATTACCCTACGAGCAGTACTTC,CASSVSVLPYEQYF
TRBJ1-5,TRBV19,many,14,-,TGTGCCAGTAGTATCGCGGGAAAGGGGCAGCCCCAGCATTTT,CASSIAGKGQPQHF
TRBJ2-7,TRBV6-2/TRBV6-3,many,11,-,TGTGCCAGCAGTCCCTACTACGAGCAGTACTTC,CASSPYYEQYF
TRBJ2-7,TRBV6-1,-,15,TRBD1,TGTGCCAGCAGTCTCAATCCCGGGACAGGCCACGAGCAGTACTTC,CASSLNPGTGHEQYF
TRBJ1-3,TRBV29-1,many,13,TRBD1,TGCAGCGTCCTGACAGGGGGTGGAAACACCATATATTTT,CSVLTGGGNTIYF
TRBJ2-7,TRBV24-1,many,18,TRBD1,TGTGCCACCAGTGACAGCAATAAAGGGGGCCCTCACTCCTACGAGCAGTACTTC,CATSDSNKGGPHSYEQYF
TRBJ2-2,TRBV19,many,19,TRBD2,TGTGCCAGTAGTATTCAATCACTAGCGGGAGGGCCGAACACCGGGGAGCTGTTTTTT,CASSIQSLAGGPNTGELFF